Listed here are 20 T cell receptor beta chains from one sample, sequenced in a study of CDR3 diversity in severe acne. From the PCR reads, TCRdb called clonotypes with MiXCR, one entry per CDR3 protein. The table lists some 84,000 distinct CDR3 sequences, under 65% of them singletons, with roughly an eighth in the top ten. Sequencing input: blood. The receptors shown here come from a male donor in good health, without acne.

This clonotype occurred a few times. DNA of the CDR3: TGCGCCAGCAGCCTGGGACAGGGGAGTGAAAAACTGTTTTTT. Its translation: CASSLGQGSEKLFF. The genes are TRBV4-1 and TRBJ1-4, with TRBD1 matching 10 bases. Germline V gene lookup returns CDR1 MGHRA and CDR2 YSYEKL. The CDR3 covers 14 residues. Losses at the gene ends were 4 bases for V and 7 bases for J; bases not matched to a gene: 3.

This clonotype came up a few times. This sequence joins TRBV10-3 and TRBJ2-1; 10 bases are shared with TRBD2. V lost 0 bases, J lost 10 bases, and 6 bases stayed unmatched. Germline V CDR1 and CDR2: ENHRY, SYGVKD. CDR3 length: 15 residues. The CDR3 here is CAISESSGRSHEQFF. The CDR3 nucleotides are TGTGCCATCAGTGAGTCTAGCGGGAGGTCCCACGAGCAGTTCTTC.

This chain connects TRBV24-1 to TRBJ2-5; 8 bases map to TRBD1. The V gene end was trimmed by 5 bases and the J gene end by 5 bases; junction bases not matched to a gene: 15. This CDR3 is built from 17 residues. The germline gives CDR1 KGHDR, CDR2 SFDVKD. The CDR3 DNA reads TGTGCCACCAGTGCCTCAAAGGGGACAGGCGGTGGGGAGACCCAGTACTTC. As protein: CATSASKGTGGGETQYF.

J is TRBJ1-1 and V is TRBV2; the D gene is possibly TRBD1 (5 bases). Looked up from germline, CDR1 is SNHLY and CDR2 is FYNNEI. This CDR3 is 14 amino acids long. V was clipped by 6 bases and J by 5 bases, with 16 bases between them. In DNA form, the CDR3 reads TGTGCCAGCAGGGGGCGAGTTGCGGGAACTGAAGCTTTCTTT. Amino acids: CASRGRVAGTEAFF.

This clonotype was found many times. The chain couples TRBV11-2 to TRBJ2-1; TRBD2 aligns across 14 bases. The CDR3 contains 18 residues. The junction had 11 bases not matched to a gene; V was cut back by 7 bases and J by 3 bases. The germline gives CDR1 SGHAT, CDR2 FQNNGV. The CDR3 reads CASTPPGLAGVFYNEQFF. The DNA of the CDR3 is TGTGCCAGCACTCCTCCGGGACTAGCGGGAGTCTTCTACAATGAGCAGTTCTTC. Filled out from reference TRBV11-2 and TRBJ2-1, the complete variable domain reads EAGVAQSPRYKIIEKRQSVAFWCNPISGHATLYWYQQILGQGPKLLIQFQNNGVVDDSQLPKDRFSAERLKGVDSTLKIQPAKLEDSAVYLCASTPPGLAGVFYNEQFFGPGTRLTVL.

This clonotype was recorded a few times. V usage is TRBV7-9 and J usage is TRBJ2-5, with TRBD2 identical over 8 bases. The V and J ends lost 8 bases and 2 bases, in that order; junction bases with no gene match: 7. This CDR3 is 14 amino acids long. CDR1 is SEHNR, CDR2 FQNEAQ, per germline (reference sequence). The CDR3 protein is CASGVLAGQETQYF. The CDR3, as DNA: TGTGCCAGCGGTGTCCTAGCGGGTCAAGAGACCCAGTACTTC.

The CDR3 sequence: CASSRTSGRRADTQYF. The CDR3 bases are TGCGCCAGCAGCCGGACTAGCGGGAGACGAGCAGATACGCAGTATTTT. V gene TRBV5-1 combines with J gene TRBJ2-3, with 13 bases matching TRBD2. The CDR3 contains 16 residues. The junction had 6 bases not matched to a gene; V was cut back by 4 bases and J by 4 bases. From germline, CDR1 is SGHRS and CDR2 YFSETQ.

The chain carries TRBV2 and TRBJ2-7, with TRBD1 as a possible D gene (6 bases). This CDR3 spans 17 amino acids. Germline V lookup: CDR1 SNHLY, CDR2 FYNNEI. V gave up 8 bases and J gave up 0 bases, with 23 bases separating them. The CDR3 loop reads CASGDDREQGSSYEQYF. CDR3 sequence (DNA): TGTGCCAGCGGCGATGACCGAGAACAGGGAAGCTCCTACGAGCAGTACTTC.

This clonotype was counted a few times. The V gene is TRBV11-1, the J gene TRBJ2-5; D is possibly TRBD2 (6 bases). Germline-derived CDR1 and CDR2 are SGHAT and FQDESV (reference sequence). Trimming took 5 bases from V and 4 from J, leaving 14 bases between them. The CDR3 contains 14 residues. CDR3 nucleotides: TGTGCCAGCAGCCCTCCCTTCGGGGGAGAGACCCAGTACTTC. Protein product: CASSPPFGGETQYF.

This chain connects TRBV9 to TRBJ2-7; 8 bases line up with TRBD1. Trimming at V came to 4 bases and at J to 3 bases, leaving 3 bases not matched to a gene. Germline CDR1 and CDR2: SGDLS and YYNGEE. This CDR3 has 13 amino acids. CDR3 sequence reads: CASSRQGSYEQYF. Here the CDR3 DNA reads TGTGCCAGCAGCCGACAGGGGAGCTACGAGCAGTACTTC.

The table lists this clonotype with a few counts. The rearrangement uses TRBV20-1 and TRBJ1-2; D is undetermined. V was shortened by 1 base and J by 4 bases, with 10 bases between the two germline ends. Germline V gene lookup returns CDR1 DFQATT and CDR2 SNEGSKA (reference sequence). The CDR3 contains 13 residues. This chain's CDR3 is CSARASGVYGYTF. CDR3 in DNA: TGCAGTGCTAGAGCATCGGGCGTCTATGGCTACACCTTC.

Written as DNA, the CDR3 is TGTGCCAGCAACCCCCAACTAGGGGAAGGCTACACCTTC. Encoded protein: CASNPQLGEGYTF. This chain connects TRBV7-9 to TRBJ1-2; D perhaps matches TRBD1 (5 bases). CDR3 size: 13 residues. Germline assignment: CDR1 SEHNR and CDR2 FQNEAQ (reference sequence). Trimming removed 7 bases from V and 8 bases from J, with 17 bases in between.

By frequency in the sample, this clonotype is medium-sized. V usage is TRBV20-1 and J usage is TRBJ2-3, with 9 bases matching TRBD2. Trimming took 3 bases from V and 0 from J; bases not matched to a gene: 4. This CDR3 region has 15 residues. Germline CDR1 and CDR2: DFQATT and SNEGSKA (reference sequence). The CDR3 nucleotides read TGCAGTGCTAGGGGAACTAGCGGGAGCACAGATACGCAGTATTTT. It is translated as CSARGTSGSTDTQYF.

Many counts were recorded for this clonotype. This chain's CDR3 is CASSYSTSGATTDTQYF. The CDR3 nucleotides read TGTGCCAGCAGTTACTCGACTAGCGGGGCGACCACAGATACGCAGTATTTT. The V and J genes are TRBV6-6 and TRBJ2-3; 11 bases agree with TRBD2. V shed 0 bases, J shed 2 bases, and the junction held 4 bases outside the gene matches. Germline values: CDR1 MNHNY, CDR2 SVGAGI (reference sequence). This CDR3 has 17 amino acids.

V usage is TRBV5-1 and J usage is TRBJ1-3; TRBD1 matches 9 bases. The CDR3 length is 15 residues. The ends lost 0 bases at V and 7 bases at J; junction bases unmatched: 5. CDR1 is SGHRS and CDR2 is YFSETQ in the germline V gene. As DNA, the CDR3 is TGCGCCAGCAGCTTGGCACGGGACAGGGAGAACACCATATATTTT. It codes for CASSLARDRENTIYF.

The CDR3 nucleotides read TGTGCCAGCAGCTCAGGACAGGGAAGAGCTTTCTTT. It codes for CASSSGQGRAFF. The rearrangement uses TRBV7-9 and TRBJ1-1; 8 nucleotides agree with TRBD1. The V gene end was trimmed by 4 bases and the J gene end by 10 bases; junction bases not matched to a gene: 5. Germline-derived CDR1 and CDR2 are SEHNR and FQNEAQ (reference sequence). CDR3 length: 12 residues.

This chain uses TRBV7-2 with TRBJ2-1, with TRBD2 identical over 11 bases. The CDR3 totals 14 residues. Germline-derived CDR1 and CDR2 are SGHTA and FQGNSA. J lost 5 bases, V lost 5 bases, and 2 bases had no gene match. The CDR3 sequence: CASSAGLADNEQFF. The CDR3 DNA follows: TGTGCCAGCAGCGCGGGACTAGCGGACAATGAGCAGTTCTTC.

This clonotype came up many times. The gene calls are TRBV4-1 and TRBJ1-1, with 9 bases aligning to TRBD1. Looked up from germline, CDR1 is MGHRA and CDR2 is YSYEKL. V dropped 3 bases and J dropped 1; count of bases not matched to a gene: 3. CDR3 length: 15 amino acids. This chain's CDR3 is CASSQAGQGNTEAFF. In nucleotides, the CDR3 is TGCGCCAGCAGCCAGGCGGGACAGGGGAACACTGAAGCTTTCTTT.

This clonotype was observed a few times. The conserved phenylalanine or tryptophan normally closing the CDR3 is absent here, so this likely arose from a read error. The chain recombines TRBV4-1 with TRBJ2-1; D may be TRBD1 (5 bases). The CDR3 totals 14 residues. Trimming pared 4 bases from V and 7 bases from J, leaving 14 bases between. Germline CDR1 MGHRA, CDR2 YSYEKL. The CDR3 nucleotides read TGCGCCAGCAGCCCTCTCAACAAGGGGAATGAGCAGTTCTCC. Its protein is CASSPLNKGNEQFS.

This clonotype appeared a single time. This CDR3 is CSVEERLANYGYTF. Here the CDR3 DNA reads TGCAGCGTTGAAGAACGGTTAGCTAACTATGGCTACACCTTC. This rearrangement joins TRBV29-1 to TRBJ1-2; D not certain. The CDR3 is made up of 14 amino acids. Germline loops: CDR1 SQVTM, CDR2 ANQGSEA. Trimming took 0 bases from V and 0 from J, leaving 8 bases between them.